This T cell receptor (beta chain) was identified in a study of beta chain features in type 1 diabetes. Investigators reverse transcribed all isolated RNA, so they sequenced expressed TCRB transcripts. The method was immunoSEQ multiplex PCR; TCRdb's version includes in-frame clones alone and lacks a portion of them. The sample consists of under 90,000 clones, around 32% of them appearing once. Germline CDR1 reads SGHRS; CDR2 reads YFSETQ. Trimming removed 4 bases at V and 6 bases at J, with 19 bases between. This CDR3 has 15 amino acids. This clone has more than one count but fewer than ten. Sequencing input: stem cell memory CD4+ T cells from blood. The TCR sequence derives from a woman between 18 and 29 years old in good health. The chain links TRBV5-1 to TRBJ1-1; D is perhaps TRBD1 (5 bases). CDR3 loop: CASSRGEGIVPEAFF. In nucleotides, the CDR3 is TGCGCCAGCAGCCGGGGGGAGGGAATCGTCCCTGAAGCTTTCTTT.